The next 22 T cell receptor beta chains were all read from a single sample in a study of cytomegalovirus exposure and HLA in healthy donors. In the PCR, 60 Vbeta and 13 Jbeta primers were used. The repertoire was sequenced with immunoSEQ multiplex PCR; TCRdb's copy has only in-frame clones and lacks some. Here the sample spans fewer than 250,000 clones, about 78% being singletons. Sequences were obtained from PBMCs. The source is a male donor in good health and CMV-seronegative.

This chain joins TRBV2 and TRBJ2-3; D gene unclear. Trimming shortened V by 8 bases and J by 1 base, and 10 bases separated the two germline ends. There are 13 residues in the CDR3. Germline CDR1 reads SNHLY; CDR2 reads FYNNEI. The CDR3 reads CASGRQGTDTQYF. The CDR3 DNA is TGTGCCAGCGGTCGACAAGGCACAGATACGCAGTATTTT.

J is TRBJ2-7 and V is TRBV9; tentative D call: TRBD2 (6 bases). CDR3 length equals 16 residues. Germline-derived CDR1 and CDR2 are SGDLS and YYNGEE. Trimming took 2 bases from V and 7 from J, leaving 22 bases between them. The CDR3 region is CASSVLSTGSLREQYF. The CDR3 DNA reads as TGTGCCAGCAGCGTCCTATCCACCGGGAGCTTGAGGGAGCAGTACTTC.

The V and J genes are TRBV28 and TRBJ1-2, with 12 bases fitting TRBD1. CDR1 and CDR2 (germline): MDHEN, SYDVKM. The CDR3 loop spans 15 amino acids. The J segment lost 7 bases and the V segment lost 6 bases, leaving 9 bases of the junction unmatched. The CDR3 loop is CASSFGTGGIGGYTF. The CDR3 DNA reads TGTGCCAGCAGCTTCGGGACAGGGGGCATAGGTGGCTACACCTTC.

The chain joins TRBV5-4 to TRBJ2-1; tentative D call: TRBD2 (6 bases). This CDR3 region has 16 residues. The V gene lost 4 bases and the J gene lost 7 bases, with 21 bases spanning the gap. The germline V gene has CDR1 SGHNT and CDR2 YYREEE (reference sequence). CDR3 nucleotide sequence: TGTGCCAGCAGCCGTTCGTCGGGACTCGCCCTAAATGAGCAGTTCTTC. Its translation is CASSRSSGLALNEQFF.

CDR3 DNA: TGTGCCAGCAGCTTAGGACAGAAAGCTGGAAACACCATATATTTT. The encoded protein is CASSLGQKAGNTIYF. The chain employs TRBV13 and TRBJ1-3; no clear D. V lost 0 bases to trimming and J lost 2 bases, with 8 bases between them. Germline CDR1 PRHDT, CDR2 FYEKMQ (reference sequence). The CDR3 sequence is 15 residues long.

In its sample, this clone was seen a few times. The chain recombines TRBV4-1 with TRBJ1-1; 11 bases agree with TRBD1. The CDR3 loop spans 14 amino acids. Unmatched junction bases numbered 3, after V lost 5 bases and J lost 4 bases. The germline V gene encodes CDR1 MGHRA and CDR2 YSYEKL. The CDR3 spells CASSWDRGVTEAFF. The CDR3 nucleotides read TGCGCCAGCAGCTGGGACAGGGGGGTCACTGAAGCTTTCTTT.

This clone was observed a few times. The V gene is TRBV27, the J gene TRBJ2-5, with a weak D call TRBD1 (6 bases). Between the trimmed V and J ends, which lost 3 bases and 5 bases, there was a span of 10 bases. The germline V gene encodes CDR1 MNHEY and CDR2 SMNVEV (reference sequence). The CDR3 sequence is 13 residues long. CDR3 nucleotide sequence: TGTGCCAGCAGTTTCACAGGGAGTGAGACCCAGTACTTC. Protein product: CASSFTGSETQYF.

The rearrangement links TRBV11-1 to TRBJ2-2; 11 nucleotides line up with TRBD2. There are 17 residues in the CDR3. In germline, CDR1 is SGHAT, CDR2 FQDESV (reference sequence). With V trimmed by 6 bases and J by 3 bases, 9 bases remained unmatched. CDR3 bases: TGTGCCAGCAGATTACTAGCGGGAGAGATAGACACCGGGGAGCTGTTTTTT. As protein: CASRLLAGEIDTGELFF.

The V gene is TRBV5-4, the J gene TRBJ1-1, with 8 bases that match TRBD1. Unmatched junction bases numbered 14, after V lost 4 bases and J lost 3 bases. The CDR3 totals 17 residues. CDR1 and CDR2 (germline): SGHNT, YYREEE (reference sequence). The CDR3 here is CASSPQYQGAGDTEAFF. The CDR3 bases are TGTGCCAGCAGCCCGCAATATCAGGGGGCCGGTGACACTGAAGCTTTCTTT.

The rearrangement links TRBV27 to TRBJ1-6, with TRBD1 matching over 7 bases. The germline V gene encodes CDR1 MNHEY and CDR2 SMNVEV (reference sequence). The CDR3 covers 19 residues. The V gene end was trimmed by 0 bases and the J gene end by 0 bases; junction bases not matched to a gene: 8. This chain's CDR3 is CASSLSTGSIRSYNSPLHF. In DNA form, the CDR3 reads TGTGCCAGCAGTTTATCGACAGGGTCCATTCGCTCCTATAATTCACCCCTCCACTTT.

The rearrangement links TRBV9 to TRBJ1-3; 7 bases map to TRBD1. V lost 2 bases, J lost 3 bases, and 5 bases stayed unmatched. The CDR3 has 15 amino acids. Per the germline V gene, CDR1 is SGDLS and CDR2 is YYNGEE. The CDR3 DNA reads TGTGCCAGCAGCGTTAAAGGGGGCGATGGAAACACCATATATTTT. This gives the protein CASSVKGGDGNTIYF.

The chain links TRBV19 to TRBJ2-1, with TRBD2 identical over 10 bases. The germline V gene has CDR1 LNHDA and CDR2 SQIVND (reference sequence). The J segment lost 3 bases and the V segment lost 4 bases, leaving 6 bases of the junction unmatched. This CDR3 has 16 residues. The DNA for the CDR3 is TGTGCCAGTAGTAACCAACTAGCGGGGTTCTACAATGAGCAGTTCTTC. It encodes CASSNQLAGFYNEQFF.

The CDR3 DNA follows: TGTGCCAGTAGTGCGGTACAGGGCCTGGCTGGAAACACCATATATTTT. Protein: CASSAVQGLAGNTIYF. V usage is TRBV19 and J usage is TRBJ1-3, with a tentative D call TRBD1 (6 bases). Germline assignment: CDR1 LNHDA and CDR2 SQIVND (reference sequence). CDR3 size: 16 residues. The V gene lost 5 bases and the J gene lost 2 bases, with 16 bases spanning the gap. The full variable domain, rest sourced from reference TRBV19 and TRBJ1-3, is DGGITQSPKYLFRKEGQNVTLSCEQNLNHDAMYWYRQDPGQGLRLIYYSQIVNDFQKGDIAEGYSVSREKKESFPLTVTSAQKNPTAFYLCASSAVQGLAGNTIYFGEGSWLTVV.

The gene calls are TRBV19 and TRBJ1-5; D gene unclear. The CDR3 consists of 13 residues. V lost 8 bases, J lost 6 bases, and 14 bases lay in between. Germline V gene lookup returns CDR1 LNHDA and CDR2 SQIVND (reference sequence). CDR3 DNA: TGTGCCAGTGGAATGACAAGCCTTCAGCCCCAGCATTTT. Its translation is CASGMTSLQPQHF.

This clone turned up a few times. The gene calls are TRBV7-2 and TRBJ1-5; TRBD1 matches at 9 bases. The CDR3 has 16 amino acids. The germline V gene has CDR1 SGHTA and CDR2 FQGNSA. The trim removed 0 bases at V and 4 bases at J, leaving 4 bases unmatched. The CDR3 coding sequence is TGTGCCAGCAGCTTAGCGATTGACAGGGGGAATCAGCCCCAGCATTTT. It codes for CASSLAIDRGNQPQHF.

The CDR3 reads CSASHSAQYF. Written as DNA, the CDR3 is TGCAGTGCTAGCCATTCGGCGCAGTATTTT. The genes are TRBV20-1 and TRBJ2-3; D not resolved. Germline CDR1 and CDR2: DFQATT and SNEGSKA (reference sequence). The V and J ends lost 3 bases and 10 bases respectively, with 8 bases between them. This CDR3 has 10 residues.

The chain employs TRBV2 and TRBJ1-4, with a weak D call TRBD1 (5 bases). Trimming removed 7 bases at V and 8 bases at J, with 17 bases between. The CDR3 covers 14 residues. In germline, CDR1 is SNHLY, CDR2 FYNNEI. CDR3 in amino acids: CASTRDGVGEKLFF. The CDR3 coding sequence is TGTGCCAGCACGCGGGACGGCGTGGGGGAAAAACTGTTTTTT.

The chain links TRBV7-2 to TRBJ2-7; 10 bases match TRBD2. Germline V lookup: CDR1 SGHTA, CDR2 FQGNSA. The CDR3 contains 13 residues. The ends lost 5 bases at V and 5 bases at J; junction bases unmatched: 3. Written as DNA, the CDR3 is TGTGCCAGCAGCCACACTAGCGGGAACGAGCAGTACTTC. This codes for CASSHTSGNEQYF.

There are a few counts of this clone. Sequence at one end of the junction differs from germline and may be a read error. The same CDR3 also results from other DNA sequences found in this sample. The chain links TRBV15 to TRBJ2-7, with D possibly matching TRBD1 (6 bases). The CDR3 runs to 14 residues. CDR1 and CDR2 (germline): LNHNV, YYDKDF (reference sequence). Here the CDR3 DNA reads TGTGCCACCCGCAGTGCGGACAGCTCCTACGAGCAGTACTTC. Encoded protein: CATRSADSSYEQYF.

The chain recombines TRBV19 with TRBJ1-1; weak D call: TRBD1 (6 bases). The CDR3 is made up of 13 amino acids. Germline lookup yields CDR1 LNHDA and CDR2 SQIVND (reference sequence). V dropped 1 base and J dropped 4 bases, with 7 bases sitting between them. CDR3 coding DNA: TGTGCCAGTAGTATAGTACAGGGCACTGAAGCTTTCTTT. The encoded protein is CASSIVQGTEAFF.

As to this clone: An end of the junction does not agree with germline; a read error may underlie this. The rearrangement joins TRBV7-9 to TRBJ1-1; TRBD1 aligns across 11 bases. The V gene's germline CDR1 is SEHNR and CDR2 FQNEAQ (reference sequence). The CDR3 runs to 14 residues. CDR3 in DNA: TGTTCCAGCAGCGGGGACAGGGGGGACACTGAAGCTTTCTTT. Protein product: CSSSGDRGDTEAFF.

Turning to this clone: This specimen includes other DNA sequences encoding the same CDR3. This chain links TRBV25-1 with TRBJ2-2, with TRBD1 as a possible D gene (5 bases). The CDR3 covers 14 residues. Deletions cut 9 bases from V and 4 bases from J, with 15 bases between. Germline CDR1 MGHDK, CDR2 SYGVNS. DNA for the CDR3: TGTGCCAGTAAAGAGGCAGGGCTCACCGGGGAGCTGTTTTTT. Translating it yields CASKEAGLTGELFF.